The 15 T cell receptor beta chains below were found in one sample sequenced in a study of cytomegalovirus exposure and HLA in healthy donors. Amplification used 60 Vbeta primers and 13 Jbeta primers. Profiled with immunoSEQ multiplex PCR; TCRdb holds only in-frame clones, not every one. Recorded here are 150,000 to 200,000 clones; the top ten clones represent 6.5%. Sequenced: PBMCs. The source is a man aged 30-40 years in good health and CMV-seronegative.

The chain recombines TRBV5-5 with TRBJ1-1; D uncertain. This CDR3 has 13 residues. The V gene lost 2 bases and the J gene lost 11 bases, with 16 bases spanning the gap. Per the germline V gene, CDR1 is SGHKS and CDR2 is YYEKEE (reference sequence). In DNA form, the CDR3 reads TGTGCCAGCAGCTTCCCAGCGGGGAGGAGGGCTTTCTTT. Protein sequence: CASSFPAGRRAFF.

The chain combines TRBV11-3 with TRBJ1-1, with 12 bases fitting TRBD1. The J segment lost 1 base and the V segment lost 1 base, leaving 4 bases of the junction unmatched. This CDR3 contains 17 residues. The germline V gene encodes CDR1 SGHNT and CDR2 YENEEA. As DNA, the CDR3 is TGTGCCAGCAGCTTAGGGGACAGGGGGCAGGAGAACACTGAAGCTTTCTTT. Translating it yields CASSLGDRGQENTEAFF.

The chain carries TRBV5-6 and TRBJ2-3, with 11 nucleotides matching TRBD2. V lost 0 bases to trimming and J lost 4 bases; unmatched junction nucleotides: 7. The CDR3 consists of 17 residues. Germline V gene lookup returns CDR1 SGHDT and CDR2 YYEEEE. The CDR3 DNA follows: TGTGCCAGCAGCTTGGATAGCGGGAGGGCCGGGTCAGATACGCAGTATTTT. Its protein product is CASSLDSGRAGSDTQYF.

V is TRBV7-6 and J is TRBJ1-2, with D maybe TRBD1 (6 bases). The germline gives CDR1 SGHVS, CDR2 FNYEAQ. Between the trimmed V and J ends, which lost 0 bases and 7 bases, there was a span of 6 bases. The CDR3 consists of 12 residues. CDR3 DNA sequence: TGTGCCAGCAGCTTAGCAGGGGGTGGCTACACCTTC. Its translation: CASSLAGGGYTF.

The V gene is TRBV28, the J gene TRBJ2-3; TRBD1 aligns across 8 bases. Germline V gives CDR1 MDHEN, CDR2 SYDVKM. V dropped 2 bases and J dropped 2; count of bases not matched to a gene: 3. This CDR3 spans 15 amino acids. The CDR3 is CASSLPGGHTDTQYF. The CDR3 nucleotides read TGTGCCAGCAGTTTACCAGGGGGCCACACAGATACGCAGTATTTT.

The gene calls are TRBV4-3 and TRBJ2-2, with TRBD2 matching over 8 bases. Germline lookup yields CDR1 LGHNA and CDR2 YSLEER. Trimming cost V 1 base and J 7 bases; bases outside gene matches: 5. CDR3 length equals 15 residues. This chain's CDR3 is CASSQAGGPIGELFF. The CDR3 DNA is TGCGCCAGCAGCCAAGCGGGGGGGCCCATCGGGGAGCTGTTTTTT.

This chain connects TRBV6-5 to TRBJ1-4, with a possible D match to TRBD1 (6 bases). CDR3 length: 14 amino acids. Germline assignment: CDR1 MNHEY and CDR2 SVGAGI. The V end lost 6 bases, the J end lost 4 bases, and 12 bases lay between the germline ends. The CDR3 loop reads CASSPGEINEKLFF. The CDR3 DNA sequence: TGTGCCAGCAGCCCAGGGGAGATTAATGAAAAACTGTTTTTT.

V is TRBV27 and J is TRBJ2-1; 11 nucleotides line up with TRBD2. V shed 6 bases, J shed 10 bases, and the junction held 14 bases outside the gene matches. The CDR3 contains 16 residues. CDR1 and CDR2 (germline): MNHEY, SMNVEV (reference sequence). CDR3 protein: CASRTILAGGLYEQFF. For the CDR3, the DNA is TGTGCCAGCAGAACAATCCTAGCGGGAGGACTGTACGAGCAGTTCTTC.

This chain connects TRBV7-8 to TRBJ1-2; 8 bases are a match to TRBD1. Trimming cost V 1 base and J 6 bases; bases outside gene matches: 19. This CDR3 contains 19 residues. Germline CDR1 and CDR2: SGHVS and FQNEAQ. CDR3 sequence: CASSLGIGVGRGQFDGYTF. The CDR3 coding sequence is TGTGCCAGCAGCTTAGGAATAGGGGTTGGCAGGGGGCAATTCGATGGCTACACCTTC.

The rearrangement joins TRBV19 to TRBJ2-7; D gene uncertain. The CDR3 runs to 16 residues. V lost 3 bases and J 3 bases, leaving 18 bases between the germline ends. CDR1 is LNHDA and CDR2 is SQIVND in the germline V gene (reference sequence). The CDR3 sequence: CASSMIEAESRYEQYF. DNA for the CDR3: TGTGCCAGTAGTATGATCGAGGCGGAGTCTCGCTACGAGCAGTACTTC.

This rearrangement joins TRBV9 to TRBJ1-3; D is unclear. The CDR3 has 15 residues. V shed 3 bases and J shed 1 base, with 11 bases lying between them. Germline-derived CDR1 and CDR2 are SGDLS and YYNGEE. CDR3 protein: CASSGLGGSGNTIYF. In DNA form, the CDR3 reads TGTGCCAGCAGCGGGCTGGGAGGATCTGGAAACACCATATATTTT.

The chain combines TRBV25-1 with TRBJ1-4, with 9 bases aligning to TRBD1. The CDR3 loop spans 14 amino acids. Germline V gene sequence: CDR1 MGHDK, CDR2 SYGVNS. With 7 bases clipped from V and 4 bases from J, the junction kept 4 bases outside the gene matches. The CDR3 here is CASIQTGGNEKLFF. CDR3 bases: TGTGCCAGCATCCAGACAGGGGGTAATGAAAAACTGTTTTTT.

The chain links TRBV7-9 to TRBJ1-1; 9 bases agree with TRBD1. Germline CDR1 and CDR2: SEHNR and FQNEAQ (reference sequence). The CDR3 is 17 amino acids. The trim removed 4 bases at V and 0 bases at J, leaving 9 bases unmatched. The CDR3 reads CASSSIPGQGMNTEAFF. CDR3 bases: TGTGCCAGCAGCTCCATCCCGGGACAGGGAATGAACACTGAAGCTTTCTTT.

The chain couples TRBV15 to TRBJ2-1, with 10 positions matching TRBD2. Germline V CDR1 and CDR2: LNHNV, YYDKDF (reference sequence). The V gene end was trimmed by 1 base and the J gene end by 3 bases; junction bases not matched to a gene: 12. The CDR3 is 19 residues long. The CDR3 protein is CATSRGRASGGVSYNEQFF. CDR3 in DNA: TGTGCCACCAGCAGAGGACGAGCTAGCGGGGGAGTCAGCTACAATGAGCAGTTCTTC.

The V gene is TRBV4-1, the J gene TRBJ1-2; no definite D call. Trimming pared 0 bases from V and 0 bases from J, leaving 5 bases between. Germline V gene data show CDR1 as MGHRA and CDR2 as YSYEKL. This CDR3 spans 14 amino acids. CDR3 DNA: TGCGCCAGCAGCCAAGATCAATCTAACTATGGCTACACCTTC. Its protein is CASSQDQSNYGYTF.